This TCR beta chain was identified in a study of blood T cells in healthy people across ages. Study results and limitations: Diversity of TCR beta per million T cells declined in a roughly linear way with age.

Each of the donors had roughly 9.3 milliliters of peripheral blood drawn into EDTA-treated Vacutainer tubes. This clonotype was seen a single time. No antigen is known for it. The junction shows a germline mismatch at one end, possibly a read error. With a J-beta primer mix and a sample-barcoded 5' primer, a second PCR ran roughly 6 to 12 cycles. In TCRdb, the 5' RACE reads were re-called with MiXCR into one record per CDR3 protein. The table lists fewer than 750,000 distinct CDR3 sequences, around half of them singletons. The CDR3 spans 14 residues. Germline V lookup: CDR1 MNHNY, CDR2 SVGAGI (reference sequence).

The chain joins TRBV6-6 to TRBJ1-5; D is unclear. This TCR was recovered from an older man in good health. Sequenced input: blood. CDR3 sequence reads: CASSYGGINRPQHF. The CDR3 nucleotides read TGTGCCAGCAGTTATGGTGGGATTAATCGGCCCCAGCATTTT.